One sample yielded the 23 T cell receptor beta chains listed below, sequenced in a study of T cells in Graves' hyperthyroidism and ophthalmopathy. Amplified TCR beta CDR3 regions derived from RNA transcripts. RT-PCR in the first round (using the HTBI primer set) targeted the TCR CDR3. Each CDR3 protein is one row after TCRdb ran MiXCR on the multiplex PCR reads. Among 250,000 to 300,000 distinct CDR3 sequences listed, about 19% were seen once. The sequencing sample was made of blood. These receptor sequences come from a man aged 45-65 years with Graves' ophthalmopathy.

The V and J genes are TRBV6-2 or TRBV6-3 and TRBJ1-5; a weak D match, TRBD1 (5 bases). Trimming pared 10 bases from V and 5 bases from J, leaving 15 bases between. The CDR3 sequence is 13 residues long. Germline CDR1 reads MNHEY; CDR2 reads SVGEGT. CDR3 DNA sequence: TGTGCCACCCACTGGGGCGGCGATCAGCCCCAGCATTTT. Its protein is CATHWGGDQPQHF.

The gene calls are TRBV5-1 and TRBJ1-3, with a tentative D call TRBD1 (5 bases). Germline values: CDR1 SGHRS, CDR2 YFSETQ. V lost 4 bases and J 1 base, leaving 12 bases between the germline ends. The CDR3 extends over 15 amino acids. CDR3 sequence (DNA): TGCGCCAGCAGCGAAGGACACCGTTCTGGAAACACCATATATTTT. Its protein product is CASSEGHRSGNTIYF. Drawing the rest from reference TRBV5-1 and TRBJ1-3, the complete variable domain is KAGVTQTPRYLIKTRGQQVTLSCSPISGHRSVSWYQQTPGQGLQFLFEYFSETQRNKGNFPGRFSGRQFSNSRSEMNVSTLELGDSALYLCASSEGHRSGNTIYFGEGSWLTVV.

This clonotype has only a few counts. The chain links TRBV6-1 to TRBJ2-6; 8 bases are shared with TRBD1. V gave up 6 bases and J gave up 2 bases; unmatched junction bases: 9. Germline V gives CDR1 MNHNS, CDR2 SASEGT. The CDR3 is made up of 17 amino acids. Here the CDR3 reads CASRKRQGTPGANVLTF. In DNA form, the CDR3 reads TGTGCCAGCAGGAAAAGACAGGGGACGCCTGGGGCCAACGTCCTGACTTTC.

This clonotype was seen a handful of times. V is TRBV7-9 and J is TRBJ2-3; 11 bases line up with TRBD1. This CDR3 comprises 18 residues. V lost 2 bases to trimming and J lost 4 bases; unmatched junction nucleotides: 11. The germline V gene encodes CDR1 SEHNR and CDR2 FQNEAQ (reference sequence). The CDR3 reads CASSLRGDRTGGPDTQYF. The CDR3 DNA sequence: TGTGCCAGCAGCTTACGAGGGGACCGGACAGGGGGCCCAGATACGCAGTATTTT.

The CDR3 reads CSVTDGTDTQYF. CDR3 nucleotide sequence: TGCAGCGTTACGGACGGGACAGATACGCAGTATTTT. V gene TRBV29-1 combines with J gene TRBJ2-3, with no clear D. This CDR3 spans 12 amino acids. V dropped 5 bases and J dropped 3 bases, with 9 bases sitting between them. Germline CDR1 SQVTM, CDR2 ANQGSEA.

This clonotype was seen many times. The chain combines TRBV10-3 with TRBJ2-5; 12 bases map to TRBD2. This CDR3 comprises 15 residues. V lost 4 bases, J lost 5 bases, and 5 bases stayed unmatched. Germline CDR1 and CDR2: ENHRY and SYGVKD. The CDR3 loop is CAISVLAGGSETQYF. The CDR3 DNA reads TGTGCCATCAGTGTACTAGCGGGAGGCAGTGAGACCCAGTACTTC.

This clonotype has only a few counts. V and J are TRBV2 and TRBJ2-1; 7 bases are a match to TRBD2. The CDR3 runs 14 residues. In germline, CDR1 is SNHLY, CDR2 FYNNEI. V was clipped by 8 bases and J by 0 bases; unmatched bases: 4. The CDR3 coding sequence is TGTGCCAGCCGTGGCGGGAGCTCCTACAATGAGCAGTTCTTC. Encoded protein: CASRGGSSYNEQFF.

This clonotype was seen repeatedly, ten times or more. Here the CDR3 DNA reads TGTGCCAGCAGCCGCCATCTAGCGGGAACCGTTTACGAGCAGTACTTC. Translating it yields CASSRHLAGTVYEQYF. This sequence joins TRBV28 and TRBJ2-7, with 9 positions matching TRBD2. The germline gives CDR1 MDHEN, CDR2 SYDVKM. The CDR3 contains 16 residues. J was trimmed by 4 bases and V by 6 bases; bases with no gene match: 13.

This clonotype was seen ten or more times. The V call is TRBV7-6, the J call TRBJ2-2; D not resolved. This CDR3 has 11 residues. In germline, CDR1 is SGHVS, CDR2 FNYEAQ. Trimming pared 5 bases from V and 5 bases from J, leaving 3 bases between. The CDR3 DNA is TGTGCCAGCAGCCTGACCGGGGAGCTGTTTTTT. It codes for CASSLTGELFF.

The table lists this clonotype with many counts. The rearrangement joins TRBV7-3 to TRBJ2-7; possibly TRBD1 or TRBD2 for D (5 bases each). Per germline, CDR1 SGHTA and CDR2 FQGTGA. V was clipped by 2 bases and J by 9 bases, with 14 bases between them. The CDR3 extends over 13 amino acids. The CDR3, as DNA: TGTGCCAGCAGCTTAGGGGGAAACCGAGGGCAGTACTTC. Protein sequence: CASSLGGNRGQYF.

The genes are TRBV12-3 or TRBV12-4 and TRBJ2-1; tentatively, D is TRBD2 (5 bases). This CDR3 is built from 13 residues. Trimming took off 3 bases at V and 10 bases at J, with 13 bases between the two ends. The chain's CDR3 is CASSFIPGKEQFF. In DNA, the CDR3 is TGTGCCAGCAGTTTTATCCCCGGGAAAGAGCAGTTCTTC.

There are many counts of this clonotype. Here the CDR3 reads CASSPKGRRGSYEQYF. CDR3 bases: TGTGCCAGCAGTCCCAAGGGCCGACGTGGCTCCTACGAGCAGTACTTC. This sequence joins TRBV28 and TRBJ2-7; D ambiguous. Germline assignment: CDR1 MDHEN and CDR2 SYDVKM. CDR3 length equals 16 residues. The ends were cut back, 5 bases at V and 0 bases at J, with 17 bases in the middle.

The V and J genes are TRBV15 and TRBJ2-7; 8 bases agree with TRBD1. The length of the CDR3 is 13 residues. Trimming at V came to 2 bases and at J to 5 bases, leaving 2 bases not matched to a gene. Germline loops: CDR1 LNHNV, CDR2 YYDKDF (reference sequence). The CDR3 sequence is CATSRSDRDEQYF. CDR3 coding DNA: TGTGCCACCAGCAGATCGGACAGGGACGAGCAGTACTTC.

This clonotype was found many times. The chain has TRBV4-2 and TRBJ2-5; 10 bases map to TRBD2. Germline values: CDR1 LGHNA, CDR2 YNFKEQ. The CDR3 totals 14 residues. V gave up 5 bases and J gave up 4 bases; unmatched junction bases: 4. The DNA for the CDR3 is TGTGCCAGCAGCGTAAGACTAGCGGGAGAGACCCAGTACTTC. It is translated as CASSVRLAGETQYF.

This clonotype was seen more than once but under ten times. This chain uses TRBV6-1 with TRBJ2-1; no firm D call. The ends were cut back, 5 bases at V and 3 bases at J, with 11 bases in the middle. The germline gives CDR1 MNHNS, CDR2 SASEGT. The CDR3 consists of 14 residues. The CDR3 bases are TGTGCCAGCAGTCCCAGCGCGTTCTACAATGAGCAGTTCTTC. Its protein product is CASSPSAFYNEQFF.

This chain connects TRBV6-5 to TRBJ2-3, with D possibly called TRBD1 or TRBD2 (6 bases each). V gave up 4 bases and J gave up 3 bases, with 17 bases separating them. Germline values: CDR1 MNHEY, CDR2 SVGAGI. The CDR3 has 16 amino acids. Written as DNA, the CDR3 is TGTGCCAGCAGTTTGGACTGGGGGCGGGGAACAGATACGCAGTATTTT. Residues: CASSLDWGRGTDTQYF.

Many counts were recorded for this clonotype. The rearrangement uses TRBV5-1 and TRBJ2-3; D gene ambiguous. The V end lost 3 bases, the J end lost 6 bases, and 8 bases lay between the germline ends. This CDR3 is 12 amino acids long. The germline V gene has CDR1 SGHRS and CDR2 YFSETQ. CDR3 amino acids: CASSWDRDTQYF. As DNA, the CDR3 is TGCGCCAGCAGCTGGGATCGGGATACGCAGTATTTT.

This clonotype showed up just a few times. The genes are TRBV12-3 or TRBV12-4 and TRBJ2-3, with TRBD2 identical over 8 bases. V lost 5 bases to trimming and J lost 5 bases; unmatched junction nucleotides: 12. This CDR3 comprises 16 residues. The CDR3 DNA follows: TGTGCCAGCAGTCCTCAAGCGGGAGTGATAGGAGATACGCAGTATTTT. This gives the protein CASSPQAGVIGDTQYF.

This clonotype was detected ten times or more. The J gene is TRBJ2-7, the V gene TRBV7-9; TRBD1 matches at 8 bases. V lost 5 bases and J lost 5; bases outside the gene matches: 14. This CDR3 spans 16 amino acids. Looked up from germline, CDR1 is SEHNR and CDR2 is FQNEAQ (reference sequence). CDR3 DNA: TGTGCCAGCAGCCCAAACGACAGGGGTCTTAAGAACGAGCAGTACTTC. Protein sequence: CASSPNDRGLKNEQYF.

This clonotype has ten or more counts. The chain joins TRBV7-9 to TRBJ2-5; 13 positions match TRBD2. The V and J ends lost 6 bases and 2 bases, in that order; junction bases with no gene match: 21. CDR3 length equals 21 residues. Germline V gene data show CDR1 as SEHNR and CDR2 as FQNEAQ (reference sequence). The CDR3 sequence: CASRFPGTQRPGLAGQETQYF. CDR3 DNA: TGTGCCAGCAGATTCCCTGGAACACAGCGACCGGGACTAGCGGGACAAGAGACCCAGTACTTC.

This clonotype was observed a single time. A much larger clone differs by one base, so this may be a read error. This rearrangement joins TRBV5-1 to TRBJ2-1; D gene ambiguous. This CDR3 region has 15 residues. Germline V gene lookup returns CDR1 SGHRS and CDR2 YFSETQ. Written as DNA, the CDR3 is TGCGCCAGCAGCTTGTCGGGTGGCGATTACAGTGAGCAGTTCTTC. This gives the protein CASSLSGGDYSEQFF.

This clonotype was seen ten or more times. The V and J genes are TRBV7-2 and TRBJ2-1; TRBD2 is a possible D gene (5 bases). The CDR3 has 15 amino acids. Germline CDR1 is SGHTA and CDR2 is FQGNSA. V was cut by 5 bases and J by 8 bases, with 19 bases left in between. DNA for the CDR3: TGTGCCAGCAGCCGCGGGTATGGGAGATACGATGAGCAGTTCTTC. Its translation: CASSRGYGRYDEQFF.

This clonotype was recorded at least ten times. The chain uses TRBV11-1 and TRBJ2-3; 8 bases agree with TRBD1. The length of the CDR3 is 16 residues. Trimming took 4 bases from V and 2 from J; bases not matched to a gene: 8. The V gene's germline CDR1 is SGHAT and CDR2 FQDESV (reference sequence). The CDR3 bases are TGTGCCAGCAGCTACGGACAGGGTAAATTCACAGATACGCAGTATTTT. The encoded protein is CASSYGQGKFTDTQYF.